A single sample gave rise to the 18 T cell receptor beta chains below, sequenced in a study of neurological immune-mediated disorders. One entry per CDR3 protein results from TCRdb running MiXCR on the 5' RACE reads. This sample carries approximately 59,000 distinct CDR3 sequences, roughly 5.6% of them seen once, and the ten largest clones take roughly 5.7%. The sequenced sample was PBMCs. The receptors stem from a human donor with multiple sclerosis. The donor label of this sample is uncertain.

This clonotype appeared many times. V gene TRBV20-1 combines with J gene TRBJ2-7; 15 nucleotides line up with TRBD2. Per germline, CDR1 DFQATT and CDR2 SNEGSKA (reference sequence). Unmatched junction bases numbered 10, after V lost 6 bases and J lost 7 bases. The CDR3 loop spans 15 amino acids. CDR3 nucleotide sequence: TGCAGTGCCAAGACTCCGGGACTAGCGGGGGGTGAGCAGTACTTC. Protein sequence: CSAKTPGLAGGEQYF.

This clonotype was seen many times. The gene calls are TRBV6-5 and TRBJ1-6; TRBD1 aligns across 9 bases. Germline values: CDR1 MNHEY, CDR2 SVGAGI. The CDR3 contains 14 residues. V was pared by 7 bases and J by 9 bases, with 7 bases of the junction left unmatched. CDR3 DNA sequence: TGTGCCAGCAACAACAGGGGGCAGGGTTCACCCCTCCACTTT. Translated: CASNNRGQGSPLHF.

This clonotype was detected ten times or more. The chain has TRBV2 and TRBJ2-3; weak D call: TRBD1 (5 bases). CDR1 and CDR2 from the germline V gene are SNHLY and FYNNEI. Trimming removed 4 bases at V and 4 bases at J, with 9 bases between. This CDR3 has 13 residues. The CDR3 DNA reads TGTGCCAGCAGTGCCAGGGTGGCAGATACGCAGTATTTT. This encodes CASSARVADTQYF.

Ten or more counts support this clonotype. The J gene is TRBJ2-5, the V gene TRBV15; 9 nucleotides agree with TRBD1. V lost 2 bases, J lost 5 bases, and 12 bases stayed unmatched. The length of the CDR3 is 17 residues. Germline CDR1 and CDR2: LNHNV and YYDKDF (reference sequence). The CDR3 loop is CATSRRPRQGVVETQYF. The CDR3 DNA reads TGTGCCACCAGCAGAAGACCGCGACAGGGGGTGGTCGAGACCCAGTACTTC.

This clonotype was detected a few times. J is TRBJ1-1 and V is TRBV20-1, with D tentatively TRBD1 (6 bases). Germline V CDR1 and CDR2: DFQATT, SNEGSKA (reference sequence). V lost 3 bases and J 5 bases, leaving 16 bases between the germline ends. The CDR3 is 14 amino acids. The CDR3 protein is CSASRGKGWTEAFF. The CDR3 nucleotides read TGCAGTGCTAGCAGGGGAAAGGGGTGGACTGAAGCTTTCTTT.

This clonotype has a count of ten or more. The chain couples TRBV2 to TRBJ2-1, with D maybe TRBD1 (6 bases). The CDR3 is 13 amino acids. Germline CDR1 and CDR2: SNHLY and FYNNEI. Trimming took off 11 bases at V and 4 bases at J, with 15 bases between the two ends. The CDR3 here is CAGHRVPYNEQFF. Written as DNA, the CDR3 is TGTGCCGGACACAGGGTTCCGTACAATGAGCAGTTCTTC. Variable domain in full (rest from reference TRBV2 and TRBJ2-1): EPEVTQTPSHQVTQMGQEVILRCVPISNHLYFYWYRQILGQKVEFLVSFYNNEISEKSEIFDDQFSVERPDGSNFTLKIRSTKLEDSAMYFCAGHRVPYNEQFFGPGTRLTVL.

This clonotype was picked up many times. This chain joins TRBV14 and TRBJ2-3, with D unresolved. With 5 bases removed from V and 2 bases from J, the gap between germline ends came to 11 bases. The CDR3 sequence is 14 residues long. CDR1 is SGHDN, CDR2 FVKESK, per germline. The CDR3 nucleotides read TGTGCCAGCAGCAAAAAGGAATTCACAGATACGCAGTATTTT. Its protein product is CASSKKEFTDTQYF.

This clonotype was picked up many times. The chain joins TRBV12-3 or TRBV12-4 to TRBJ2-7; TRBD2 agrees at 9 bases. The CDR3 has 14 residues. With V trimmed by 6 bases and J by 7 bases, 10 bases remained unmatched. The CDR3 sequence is CASSFSGGVTEQYF. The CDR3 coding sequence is TGTGCCAGCAGCTTTAGCGGGGGAGTTACTGAGCAGTACTTC.

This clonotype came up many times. The chain's CDR3 is CSARSGRGMNTEAFF. The CDR3 nucleotides are TGCAGTGCTAGATCCGGTAGGGGAATGAACACTGAAGCTTTCTTT. The chain carries TRBV20-1 and TRBJ1-1; D might be TRBD1 (5 bases). Germline V gives CDR1 DFQATT, CDR2 SNEGSKA (reference sequence). V was pared by 2 bases and J by 0 bases, with 13 bases between. The CDR3 is 15 amino acids.

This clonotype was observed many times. The CDR3 DNA follows: TGTGCCAGCACCTTACAGGGACGCCGTCACGAGCAGTACTTC. Its protein product is CASTLQGRRHEQYF. The J gene is TRBJ2-7, the V gene TRBV2; possibly TRBD1 for D (6 bases). V was pared by 7 bases and J by 5 bases, with 18 bases between. Germline-derived CDR1 and CDR2 are SNHLY and FYNNEI. There are 14 residues in the CDR3.

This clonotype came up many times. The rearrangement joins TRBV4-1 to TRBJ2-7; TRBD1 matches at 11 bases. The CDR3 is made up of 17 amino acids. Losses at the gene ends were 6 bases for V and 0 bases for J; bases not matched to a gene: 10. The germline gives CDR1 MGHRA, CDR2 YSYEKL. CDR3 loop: CASSSPPDRGPSYEQYF. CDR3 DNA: TGCGCCAGCAGTTCACCCCCGGACAGGGGGCCCTCCTACGAGCAGTACTTC.

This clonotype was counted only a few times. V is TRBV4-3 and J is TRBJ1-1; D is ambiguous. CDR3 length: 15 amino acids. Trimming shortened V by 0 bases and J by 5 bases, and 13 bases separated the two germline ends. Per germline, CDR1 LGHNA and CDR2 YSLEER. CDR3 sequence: CASSQDRNLVTEAFF. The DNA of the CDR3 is TGCGCCAGCAGCCAAGATAGGAATTTGGTAACTGAAGCTTTCTTT.

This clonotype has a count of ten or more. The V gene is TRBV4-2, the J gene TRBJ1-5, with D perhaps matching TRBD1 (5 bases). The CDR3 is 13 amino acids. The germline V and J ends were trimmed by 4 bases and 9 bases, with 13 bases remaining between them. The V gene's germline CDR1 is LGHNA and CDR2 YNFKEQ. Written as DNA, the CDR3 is TGTGCCAGCAGCCGGAAAGGGGAAGGGCCCCAGCATTTT. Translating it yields CASSRKGEGPQHF.

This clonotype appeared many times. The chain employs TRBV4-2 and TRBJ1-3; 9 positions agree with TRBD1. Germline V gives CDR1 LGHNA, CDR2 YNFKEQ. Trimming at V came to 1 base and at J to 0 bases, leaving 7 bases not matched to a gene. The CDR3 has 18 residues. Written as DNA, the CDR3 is TGTGCCAGCAGCCAAGTTGGCGAGACAGGGGGCTCTGGAAACACCATATATTTT. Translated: CASSQVGETGGSGNTIYF.

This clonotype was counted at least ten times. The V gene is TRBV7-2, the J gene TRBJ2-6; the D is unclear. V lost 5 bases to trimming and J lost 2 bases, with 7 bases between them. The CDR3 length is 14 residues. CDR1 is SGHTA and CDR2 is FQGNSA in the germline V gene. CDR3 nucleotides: TGTGCCAGCAGCCGGATAGCTGGGGCCAACGTCCTGACTTTC. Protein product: CASSRIAGANVLTF.

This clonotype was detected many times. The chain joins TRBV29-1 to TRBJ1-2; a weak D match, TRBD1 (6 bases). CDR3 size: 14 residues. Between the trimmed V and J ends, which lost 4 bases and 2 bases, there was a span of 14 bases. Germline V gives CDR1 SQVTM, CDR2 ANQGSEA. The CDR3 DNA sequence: TGCAGCGTTGTTGGGGGCCCCGCCAACTATGGCTACACCTTC. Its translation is CSVVGGPANYGYTF.

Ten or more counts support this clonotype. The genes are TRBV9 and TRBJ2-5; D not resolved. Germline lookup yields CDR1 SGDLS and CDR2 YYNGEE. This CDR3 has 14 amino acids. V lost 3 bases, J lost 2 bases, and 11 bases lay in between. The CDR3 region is CASSATGSQETQYF. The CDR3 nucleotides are TGTGCCAGCAGCGCGACTGGATCTCAAGAGACCCAGTACTTC.

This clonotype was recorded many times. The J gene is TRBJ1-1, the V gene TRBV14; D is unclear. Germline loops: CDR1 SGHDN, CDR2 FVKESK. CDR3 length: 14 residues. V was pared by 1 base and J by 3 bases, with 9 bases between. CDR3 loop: CASSQVHADTEAFF. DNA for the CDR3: TGTGCCAGCAGCCAAGTGCATGCCGACACTGAAGCTTTCTTT.